This T cell receptor (beta chain) was recovered during a study of blood T cells in healthy people across ages. Study conclusions and caveats: Investigators treated diversity estimates from one million T cells as underestimates.

A second PCR of 7 to 11 cycles used a sample-barcoded 5' primer and a J-beta primer mix. Each cDNA was tagged by a template-switch adaptor containing 12 random nucleotides. Via MiXCR, TCRdb re-called the 5' RACE reads, giving one row per CDR3 protein. The repertoire holds about 1.7 million distinct CDR3 sequences, with 28% as singletons. Extracted total RNA amounted to at least 5.5 micrograms for each sample. This clonotype was counted between two and nine times. Its antigen remains unidentified. V was pared by 2 bases and J by 5 bases, with 7 bases of the junction left unmatched. Germline V CDR1 and CDR2: SGDLS, YYNGEE. This CDR3 has 15 amino acids.

This chain uses TRBV9 with TRBJ2-1; TRBD2 aligns across 7 bases. The clonotype was recovered from a woman in her twenties or thirties in good health. Input material: blood. CDR3 nucleotide sequence: TGTGCCAGCAGCGTCGGGGGGAGCTTAAACAATGAGCAGTTCTTC. Its translation: CASSVGGSLNNEQFF.